This entry lists 18 T cell receptor beta chains sequenced from one sample in a study of graft-versus-host responses after intestinal transplantation. Which antigens these TCRs recognize remains unknown. Assay used: immunoSEQ multiplex PCR; TCRdb lists only in-frame clones, some missing. The sample lists about 120,000 clones; 85% to 95% were seen once. Sequencing used unstimulated CD4+ T cells sorted from spleen or lymph node cells, obtained before intestinal transplant. Receptors originate from a human donor who received an intestinal transplant.

This clone was detected only once. DNA for the CDR3: TGTGCCATCAGTGAAGGGGATTACTCCTACAATGAGCAGTTCTTC. Translation: CAISEGDYSYNEQFF. J is TRBJ2-1 and V is TRBV10-3; a weak D match, TRBD1 (5 bases). The V end lost 3 bases, the J end lost 0 bases, and 9 bases lay between the germline ends. The CDR3 runs 15 residues. In germline, CDR1 is ENHRY, CDR2 SYGVKD.

This rearrangement joins TRBV6-1 to TRBJ2-7, with 10 nucleotides matching TRBD2. There are 18 residues in the CDR3. J lost 0 bases, V lost 4 bases, and 12 bases had no gene match. CDR1 is MNHNS and CDR2 is SASEGT in the germline V gene. DNA for the CDR3: TGTGCCAGCAGTGTGGAAGCGGGAGGGCCTTTAGCCTCCTACGAGCAGTACTTC. It codes for CASSVEAGGPLASYEQYF.

Only one count was recorded for this clone. The chain is built from TRBV18 and TRBJ1-1; no reliable D call. The V end lost 1 base, the J end lost 0 bases, and 6 bases lay between the germline ends. Germline values: CDR1 KGHSH, CDR2 LQKENI. There are 14 residues in the CDR3. This CDR3 is CASSPRELNTEAFF. As DNA, the CDR3 is TGTGCCAGCTCACCACGGGAGTTGAACACTGAAGCTTTCTTT.

V is TRBV10-3 and J is TRBJ2-1, with 11 bases identical to TRBD2. Germline loops: CDR1 ENHRY, CDR2 SYGVKD. V was clipped by 3 bases and J by 0 bases; unmatched bases: 7. CDR3 length equals 18 residues. DNA of the CDR3: TGTGCCATCAGTGACGGACTAGCGGGTCCGAGCTCCTACAATGAGCAGTTCTTC. Protein: CAISDGLAGPSSYNEQFF.

The V gene is TRBV7-3, the J gene TRBJ2-7; 9 positions match TRBD2. The V and J ends lost 1 base and 3 bases, in that order; junction bases with no gene match: 4. Germline loops: CDR1 SGHTA, CDR2 FQGTGA. The CDR3 runs 15 residues. CDR3 in amino acids: CASSLSSGRFYEQYF. The DNA for the CDR3 is TGTGCCAGCAGCTTAAGTAGCGGGAGATTCTACGAGCAGTACTTC. The complete variable domain, with remaining parts taken from reference TRBV7-3 and TRBJ2-7, reads GAGVSQTPSNKVTEKGKYVELRCDPISGHTALYWYRQSLGQGPEFLIYFQGTGAADDSGLPNDRFFAVRPEGSVSTLKIQRTERGDSAVYLCASSLSSGRFYEQYFGPGTRLTVT.

This chain uses TRBV12-5 with TRBJ2-7, with 9 bases identical to TRBD2. Germline CDR1 LGHNT, CDR2 FRNRAP. With 2 bases clipped from V and 4 bases from J, the junction kept 6 bases outside the gene matches. CDR3 size: 15 residues. The CDR3 DNA sequence: TGTGCTAGTGGTTTGTCTAGCGGGACGACGTACGAGCAGTACTTC. Translating it yields CASGLSSGTTYEQYF.

This clone has just one count. V and J are TRBV2 and TRBJ1-2; D is undetermined. The germline gives CDR1 SNHLY, CDR2 FYNNEI. Trimming pared 6 bases from V and 6 bases from J, leaving 14 bases between. The CDR3 sequence is 13 residues long. The CDR3 loop is CASRRGNEDGYTF. CDR3 nucleotide sequence: TGTGCCAGCAGACGAGGGAATGAGGATGGCTACACCTTC. The full variable domain, rest sourced from reference TRBV2 and TRBJ1-2, is EPEVTQTPSHQVTQMGQEVILRCVPISNHLYFYWYRQILGQKVEFLVSFYNNEISEKSEIFDDQFSVERPDGSNFTLKIRSTKLEDSAMYFCASRRGNEDGYTFGSGTRLTVV.

This chain connects TRBV11-2 to TRBJ2-1; D possibly corresponds to TRBD2 (5 bases). Between the trimmed V and J ends, which lost 4 bases and 6 bases, there was a span of 16 bases. In germline, CDR1 is SGHAT, CDR2 FQNNGV. There are 15 residues in the CDR3. CDR3 sequence: CASSSDSSGPNEQFF. The CDR3 region has the DNA TGTGCCAGCAGCTCGGACTCCTCCGGGCCCAATGAGCAGTTCTTC.

The gene calls are TRBV5-1 and TRBJ2-3; D unclear. V shed 2 bases and J shed 0 bases, with 7 bases lying between them. Germline V gives CDR1 SGHRS, CDR2 YFSETQ. The CDR3 sequence is 14 residues long. CDR3 region: CASSFAESTDTQYF. DNA for the CDR3: TGCGCCAGCAGCTTTGCGGAAAGCACAGATACGCAGTATTTT.

The rearrangement uses TRBV6-5 and TRBJ2-5; no firm D call. TRBJ2-7 explains the end of the DNA better; the J call may be wrong. The CDR3 has 14 amino acids. Germline lookup yields CDR1 MNHEY and CDR2 SVGAGI. CDR3 region: CASSRGPSSYEQYF. The CDR3 bases are TGTGCCAGCAGCCGAGGACCGAGCTCCTACGAGCAGTACTTC.

The genes are TRBV10-1 and TRBJ2-1; 8 bases map to TRBD1. CDR3 size: 15 residues. V lost 5 bases, J lost 3 bases, and 6 bases stayed unmatched. Germline loops: CDR1 WNHNN, CDR2 SYGVQD (reference sequence). The CDR3 DNA follows: TGCGCCAGCAGTCTGGACAGGGCCCACTACAATGAGCAGTTCTTC. It encodes CASSLDRAHYNEQFF.

V and J are TRBV6-4 and TRBJ2-3; the D call may be TRBD1 or TRBD2 (5 bases each). Germline CDR1 and CDR2: MRHNA and SNTAGT. The CDR3 is 14 residues long. The CDR3 coding sequence is TGTGCTCCCATCACGGGGCGGGCCACAGATACGCAGTATTTT. This sequence encodes CAPITGRATDTQYF.

The chain is built from TRBV27 and TRBJ2-1; 9 bases match TRBD1. J gave up 4 bases and V 9 bases, and 7 bases lay outside the gene matches. The CDR3 is 14 residues long. Germline CDR1 is MNHEY and CDR2 is SMNVEV (reference sequence). CDR3 nucleotide sequence: TGTGCCAGGGGGACAGGGCTTAGTTACAATGAGCAGTTCTTC. Protein sequence: CARGTGLSYNEQFF.

The J gene is TRBJ2-1, the V gene TRBV7-8; 7 bases align to TRBD2. The CDR3 is made up of 17 amino acids. The V segment lost 1 base and the J segment 4 bases; nucleotides outside the gene matches: 10. From germline, CDR1 is SGHVS and CDR2 FQNEAQ. CDR3 DNA sequence: TGTGCCAGCAGCTTAGTACCCCAGACTAGCTTTTACAATGAGCAGTTCTTC. Translation gives CASSLVPQTSFYNEQFF.

The genes are TRBV7-2 and TRBJ1-3; D call uncertain. The CDR3 length is 15 residues. Germline CDR1 reads SGHTA; CDR2 reads FQGNSA. The V end was cut by 1 base, the J end by 0 bases, with 7 bases between. The CDR3 region is CASSLGGSSGNTIYF. For the CDR3, the DNA is TGTGCCAGCAGCTTAGGAGGATCCTCTGGAAACACCATATATTTT.

The rearrangement joins TRBV6-5 to TRBJ2-7, with 9 bases identical to TRBD2. CDR3 length: 15 amino acids. The trim removed 6 bases at V and 4 bases at J, leaving 10 bases unmatched. Per germline, CDR1 MNHEY and CDR2 SVGAGI. The CDR3 sequence is CASSPGFSGSYEQYF. CDR3 nucleotide sequence: TGTGCCAGCAGCCCGGGTTTTAGCGGGAGTTACGAGCAGTACTTC.

The rearrangement joins TRBV25-1 to TRBJ2-1, with D possibly being TRBD2 (5 bases). Germline V lookup: CDR1 MGHDK, CDR2 SYGVNS. The CDR3 is made up of 15 amino acids. Trimming pared 6 bases from V and 3 bases from J, leaving 15 bases between. The CDR3 DNA follows: TGTGCCAGCAGGCACGGGGTGGGAAACTACAATGAGCAGTTCTTC. Translating it yields CASRHGVGNYNEQFF.

This CDR3 reads CASSPTGMGTGELFF. In nucleotides, the CDR3 is TGTGCCAGCAGTCCGACAGGGATGGGCACCGGGGAGCTGTTTTTT. The rearrangement uses TRBV2 and TRBJ2-2; 7 bases line up with TRBD1. This CDR3 has 15 amino acids. In germline, CDR1 is SNHLY, CDR2 FYNNEI. V shed 5 bases and J 4 bases; nucleotides not matched to a gene: 7. Filled out from reference TRBV2 and TRBJ2-2, the complete variable domain reads EPEVTQTPSHQVTQMGQEVILRCVPISNHLYFYWYRQILGQKVEFLVSFYNNEISEKSEIFDDQFSVERPDGSNFTLKIRSTKLEDSAMYFCASSPTGMGTGELFFGEGSRLTVL.